A selection of T cell receptor beta chains follows, all from one sample in a study of shared clonotypes between healthy human individuals. Profiled with immunoSEQ multiplex PCR; TCRdb holds only in-frame clones, not every one. The sample contains around 2.5 million clones, approximately 93% of which appear only once. Specimen: naive CD4+ T cells from PBMCs. These receptors all stem from a man between 18 and 35 years old in good health. Some clones in this sample may be carry-over from other donors' samples. Both conserved end residues are part of each CDR3. D genes are given only for firm matches. Not every row has a clone size; where given, it reads once, few, many or a size class.

v_call: TRBV5-4
d_call: NA
j_call: TRBJ2-1
clone_size: NA
cdr3_nt: TGTGCCAGCACCGAGCCGGGAGCGCAGATCAATGAGCAGTTCTTC
cdr3_aa: CASTEPGAQINEQFF

v_call: TRBV18
d_call: TRBD1
j_call: TRBJ1-4
clone_size: NA
cdr3_nt: TGTGCCAGCTCACCTGCCGGGACAGGGAATGAAAAACTGTTTTTT
cdr3_aa: CASSPAGTGNEKLFF

v_call: TRBV29-1
d_call: NA
j_call: TRBJ1-3
clone_size: NA
cdr3_nt: TGCAGCGCCGAAGGGGGTGGAAACACCATATATTTT
cdr3_aa: CSAEGGGNTIYF

v_call: TRBV7-2
d_call: NA
j_call: TRBJ2-3
clone_size: NA
cdr3_nt: TGTGCCAGCAGCTTACAGCAGTCCACAGATACGCAGTATTTT
cdr3_aa: CASSLQQSTDTQYF

v_call: TRBV5-1
d_call: NA
j_call: TRBJ1-1
clone_size: NA
cdr3_nt: TGCGCCAGCAGACCATCGATGAACACTGAAGCTTTCTTT
cdr3_aa: CASRPSMNTEAFF

v_call: TRBV30
d_call: NA
j_call: TRBJ2-1
clone_size: NA
cdr3_nt: TGTGCGGTTCTCCTAGGCTCCCACGGCAATGAGCAGTTCTTC
cdr3_aa: CAVLLGSHGNEQFF

v_call: TRBV10-3
d_call: NA
j_call: TRBJ2-5
clone_size: NA
cdr3_nt: TGTGCCATCAGTACAGAGAACCAAGAGACCCAGTACTTC
cdr3_aa: CAISTENQETQYF

v_call: TRBV4-2
d_call: NA
j_call: TRBJ2-6
clone_size: NA
cdr3_nt: TGTGCCAGCAGCCAAGATCAGTTCTCTGGGGCCAACGTCCTGACTTTC
cdr3_aa: CASSQDQFSGANVLTF

v_call: TRBV5-6
d_call: TRBD2
j_call: TRBJ2-3
clone_size: NA
cdr3_nt: TGTGCCAGCAGGGGGACTAGCGGGAGGAAAGGGGCAGATACGCAGTATTTT
cdr3_aa: CASRGTSGRKGADTQYF

v_call: TRBV19
d_call: NA
j_call: TRBJ1-1
clone_size: NA
cdr3_nt: TGTGCCAGTAGTATAGCAGGGGTGGGGAACACTGAAGCTTTCTTT
cdr3_aa: CASSIAGVGNTEAFF

v_call: TRBV19
d_call: NA
j_call: TRBJ2-5
clone_size: NA
cdr3_nt: TGTGCCAGTCGGGCAGGGTACCCACAAGAGACCCAGTACTTC
cdr3_aa: CASRAGYPQETQYF

v_call: TRBV27
d_call: TRBD2
j_call: TRBJ2-2
clone_size: NA
cdr3_nt: TGTGCCAGCAGACCAAGCGGGAGCAGTAGCACCGGGGAGCTGTTTTTT
cdr3_aa: CASRPSGSSSTGELFF

v_call: TRBV6-5
d_call: NA
j_call: TRBJ2-1
clone_size: NA
cdr3_nt: TGTGCCAGCAGGGGCGCGGCTACCTTTAGGAATGAGCAGTTCTTC
cdr3_aa: CASRGAATFRNEQFF

v_call: TRBV4-1
d_call: TRBD2
j_call: TRBJ2-1
clone_size: NA
cdr3_nt: TGCGCCAGCAGCCAAGGGGGGGGATACCAACGTGAGCAGTTCTTC
cdr3_aa: CASSQGGGYQREQFF

v_call: TRBV4-1
d_call: NA
j_call: TRBJ2-6
clone_size: NA
cdr3_nt: TGCGCCAGCAGCCAAGGGAGGTCCTCTGGGGCCAACGTCCTGACTTTC
cdr3_aa: CASSQGRSSGANVLTF

v_call: TRBV9
d_call: NA
j_call: TRBJ2-2
clone_size: NA
cdr3_nt: TGTGCCAGCAGCGACAGAGGGACGAACACCGGGGAGCTGTTTTTT
cdr3_aa: CASSDRGTNTGELFF

v_call: TRBV27
d_call: NA
j_call: TRBJ2-7
clone_size: NA
cdr3_nt: TGTGCCAGCCGAAGCCTAGCTGGCGAGCAGTACTTC
cdr3_aa: CASRSLAGEQYF

v_call: TRBV9
d_call: NA
j_call: TRBJ2-3
clone_size: NA
cdr3_nt: TGTGCCAGCAGCGTAGCGGAGGGTGGAGATACGCAGTATTTT
cdr3_aa: CASSVAEGGDTQYF

v_call: TRBV19
d_call: TRBD2
j_call: TRBJ2-1
clone_size: NA
cdr3_nt: TGTGCCAGTAGTATGTACGGGACTAGCGGGAGCATTGAGCAGTTCTTC
cdr3_aa: CASSMYGTSGSIEQFF

v_call: TRBV28
d_call: NA
j_call: TRBJ2-7
clone_size: NA
cdr3_nt: TGTGCCAGCAGTTCCCCGGGCCCCCGCTACGAGCAGTACTTC
cdr3_aa: CASSSPGPRYEQYF

v_call: TRBV15
d_call: NA
j_call: TRBJ2-7
clone_size: NA
cdr3_nt: TGTGCCACCAGCAGAGATCCCCCCCAGGGATCCTATGGGGAGCAGTACTTC
cdr3_aa: CATSRDPPQGSYGEQYF

v_call: TRBV11-2
d_call: NA
j_call: TRBJ2-2
clone_size: NA
cdr3_nt: TGTGCCAGCAGCTTCGGCCTCCAGATGAACACCGGGGAGCTGTTTTTT
cdr3_aa: CASSFGLQMNTGELFF

v_call: TRBV18
d_call: NA
j_call: TRBJ2-7
clone_size: NA
cdr3_nt: TGTGCCAGCTCACCACCTAACGGGGATTACGAGCAGTACTTC
cdr3_aa: CASSPPNGDYEQYF

v_call: TRBV6-6
d_call: NA
j_call: TRBJ1-2
clone_size: once
cdr3_nt: TGTGCCAGCAGTCACCAACCAGCGGTCTATGGCTACACCTTC
cdr3_aa: CASSHQPAVYGYTF

v_call: TRBV21-1
d_call: NA
j_call: TRBJ2-4
clone_size: NA
cdr3_nt: TGTGCCAGCTGGAAGGCACGGCCCCTAGCCAAAAACATTCAGTACTTC
cdr3_aa: CASWKARPLAKNIQYF

v_call: TRBV28
d_call: NA
j_call: TRBJ1-5
clone_size: NA
cdr3_nt: TGTGCCAGCGCTGGCTGGGGCAGCGGAAGGCCCCAGCATTTT
cdr3_aa: CASAGWGSGRPQHF

v_call: TRBV28
d_call: NA
j_call: TRBJ1-2
clone_size: NA
cdr3_nt: TGTGCCAGCAGTTCAGGATGGCAGGGAGGCTACACCTTC
cdr3_aa: CASSSGWQGGYTF

v_call: TRBV30
d_call: NA
j_call: TRBJ2-5
clone_size: NA
cdr3_nt: TGTGCCTGGAGTGTCGGCCTAGAAGAGACCCAGTACTTC
cdr3_aa: CAWSVGLEETQYF

v_call: TRBV15
d_call: TRBD2
j_call: TRBJ2-1
clone_size: once
cdr3_nt: TGTGCCACCAGCCAGGCTAGCGGGAGAGGAGTCCCCCTGAACAATGAGCAGTTCTTC
cdr3_aa: CATSQASGRGVPLNNEQFF

v_call: TRBV25-1
d_call: TRBD1
j_call: TRBJ1-2
clone_size: NA
cdr3_nt: TGTGCCAGCAGTGCCCCCGGGACAGGGGGCTTTGGCTACACCTTC
cdr3_aa: CASSAPGTGGFGYTF

v_call: TRBV7-3
d_call: NA
j_call: TRBJ1-1
clone_size: NA
cdr3_nt: TGTGCCAGCAGCTTAACGCCCGTTCCGGGGGGCACTGAAGCTTTCTTT
cdr3_aa: CASSLTPVPGGTEAFF

v_call: TRBV7-8
d_call: TRBD1
j_call: TRBJ1-6
clone_size: once
cdr3_nt: TGTGCCAGCAGCTTACGTTCCAGACAGGGCGGTAATTCACCCCTCCACTTT
cdr3_aa: CASSLRSRQGGNSPLHF

v_call: TRBV5-8
d_call: NA
j_call: TRBJ1-5
clone_size: NA
cdr3_nt: TGTGCCAGCAGCTACCGGGCCCCCGGGTGGCCCCAGCATTTT
cdr3_aa: CASSYRAPGWPQHF

v_call: TRBV11-2
d_call: TRBD1
j_call: TRBJ2-5
clone_size: NA
cdr3_nt: TGTGCCAGCAGGCACCGGACAGGGGGCACCAAGACCCAGTACTTC
cdr3_aa: CASRHRTGGTKTQYF

v_call: TRBV5-6
d_call: NA
j_call: TRBJ2-3
clone_size: NA
cdr3_nt: TGTGCCAGCAGCTCCCCCAGGGGAGGATCGGATACGCAGTATTTT
cdr3_aa: CASSSPRGGSDTQYF

v_call: TRBV2
d_call: NA
j_call: TRBJ1-5
clone_size: NA
cdr3_nt: TGTGCCAGCAGCGCCCTTTATGGGAGCAATCAGCCCCAGCATTTT
cdr3_aa: CASSALYGSNQPQHF

v_call: TRBV28
d_call: NA
j_call: TRBJ2-7
clone_size: NA
cdr3_nt: TGTGCCAGCAGTTTGCGGAGGAACGAGCAGTACTTC
cdr3_aa: CASSLRRNEQYF

v_call: TRBV27
d_call: TRBD2
j_call: TRBJ2-7
clone_size: NA
cdr3_nt: TGTGCCAGCAGAAATAGCGGGAGGGGCTACGAGCAGTACTTC
cdr3_aa: CASRNSGRGYEQYF

v_call: TRBV7-2
d_call: NA
j_call: TRBJ2-7
clone_size: NA
cdr3_nt: TGTGCCAGCAGCCTCGCTGGGGCGCCCGAGCAGTACTTC
cdr3_aa: CASSLAGAPEQYF

v_call: TRBV2
d_call: TRBD1
j_call: TRBJ1-4
clone_size: NA
cdr3_nt: TGTGCCAGCAGAAAACAGGGGGCGTGGAATGAAAAACTGTTTTTT
cdr3_aa: CASRKQGAWNEKLFF

v_call: TRBV2
d_call: NA
j_call: TRBJ2-3
clone_size: NA
cdr3_nt: TGTGCCAGCAGTCCCGGAGGGTCCCCCACAGATACGCAGTATTTT
cdr3_aa: CASSPGGSPTDTQYF

v_call: TRBV9
d_call: NA
j_call: TRBJ2-2
clone_size: NA
cdr3_nt: TGTGCCAGCAGTGGACTTGTTACCGGGGAGCTGTTTTTT
cdr3_aa: CASSGLVTGELFF

v_call: TRBV5-4
d_call: TRBD1
j_call: TRBJ2-2
clone_size: NA
cdr3_nt: TGTGCCAGCAGCGCGACAGGGGGCGACACCGGGGAGCTGTTTTTT
cdr3_aa: CASSATGGDTGELFF

v_call: TRBV15
d_call: NA
j_call: TRBJ2-3
clone_size: NA
cdr3_nt: TGTGCCACCAGCAGAGATTGGGGAGGGGGAGGCACAGATACGCAGTATTTT
cdr3_aa: CATSRDWGGGGTDTQYF